This TCR beta chain was obtained from a study of T cell responses to AZD1222 COVID-19 vaccine. Findings of the study overall: With dominance at 160-218 and 743-854, vaccine-associated CD4 TCRs spanned spike. Without day 14 samples, only post-peak T cell repertoires were studied.

V lost 5 bases and J lost 0; bases outside the gene matches: 12. In germline, CDR1 is SGHNT, CDR2 YENEEA. CDR3 size: 18 residues. Recipients boosted at about 4 weeks or about 12 weeks are pooled. A note on this clone: Its antigen is unidentified.

Libraries were prepared by immunoSEQ multiplex PCR; TCRdb keeps only in-frame clonotypes and omits some of them. The table records more than 55,000 clones, around 80% of them present only once. The TCR originated in an adult who received the AZD1222 COVID-19 vaccine. V is TRBV11-3 and J is TRBJ1-1; 10 bases line up with TRBD1. Here the sequenced sample was peripheral blood, taken 28 days after the second AZD1222 dose. The CDR3 region has the DNA TGTGCCAGCAGCGTAAGACAGGGGGCGCCGGGCATGAACACTGAAGCTTTCTTT. It codes for CASSVRQGAPGMNTEAFF.